The present T cell receptor (beta chain) was sequenced within a study of control samples from healthy donors and cancer patients. TCRdb keeps only in-frame clones here, not all; method: immunoSEQ multiplex PCR. This table has 400,000 to 500,000 clones, 80% to 95% appearing once. Sequencing used PBMCs. This TCR was sampled from a man aged 35 to 55 with head and neck cancer.

This chain's CDR3 is CASSSGRTLLYTEAFF. The DNA of the CDR3 is TGTGCCAGTAGTTCCGGGCGAACCCTCCTCTACACTGAAGCTTTCTTT. The chain combines TRBV19 with TRBJ1-1, with no clear D. Germline V gives CDR1 LNHDA, CDR2 SQIVND (reference sequence). The CDR3 has 16 residues. The V and J ends lost 5 bases and 3 bases respectively, with 19 bases between them.